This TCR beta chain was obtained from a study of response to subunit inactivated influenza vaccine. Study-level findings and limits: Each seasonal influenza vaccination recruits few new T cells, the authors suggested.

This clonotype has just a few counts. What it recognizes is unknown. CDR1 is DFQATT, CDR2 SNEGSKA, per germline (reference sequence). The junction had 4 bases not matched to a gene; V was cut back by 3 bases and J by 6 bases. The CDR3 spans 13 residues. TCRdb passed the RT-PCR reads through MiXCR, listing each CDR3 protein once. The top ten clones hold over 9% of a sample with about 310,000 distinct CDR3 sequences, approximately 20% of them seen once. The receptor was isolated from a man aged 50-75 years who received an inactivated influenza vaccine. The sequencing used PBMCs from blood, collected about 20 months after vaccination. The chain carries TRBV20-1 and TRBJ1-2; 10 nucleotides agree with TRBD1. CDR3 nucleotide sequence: TGCAGTGCTAGGGACAGGGGGTTGAATGGCTACACCTTC. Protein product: CSARDRGLNGYTF.